The rows below give T cell receptor beta chains drawn from one sample of a study of cytomegalovirus exposure and HLA in healthy donors. Data came from immunoSEQ multiplex PCR; TCRdb stores just in-frame clones and leaves some out. The table records 110,000 to 150,000 clones, around 80% of them present only once. Material for sequencing was PBMCs. These receptors all come from a woman aged 40 to 50 in good health and CMV-seronegative. Both conserved end residues are part of each CDR3. The D gene is left open where the match is weak. Expanded clones get a size class; other rows say once, few or many, or leave the size out.

d_call j_call v_call clone_size cdr3_aa cdr3_nt
TRBD1 TRBJ2-2 TRBV19 few CASSSRRQGRGELFF TGTGCCAGTAGTTCCCGGCGACAGGGACGGGGGGAGCTGTTTTTT
TRBD1 TRBJ2-7 TRBV19 NA CATRPGQGLFEQYF TGTGCCACTCGACCGGGACAGGGTCTTTTCGAGCAGTACTTC
NA TRBJ2-1 TRBV14 NA CASSPLREQFYEQFF TGTGCCAGCAGCCCCCTACGGGAGCAGTTCTATGAGCAGTTCTTC
NA TRBJ1-1 TRBV4-3 NA CASSPNGLWRSTEAFF TGCGCCAGCAGCCCAAACGGTCTGTGGAGGAGCACTGAAGCTTTCTTT
NA TRBJ2-5 TRBV7-8 once CASSLVLERQETQYF TGTGCCAGCAGCTTAGTTCTGGAGCGGCAAGAGACCCAGTACTTC
NA TRBJ2-7 TRBV18 NA CASSPGRGYEQYF TGTGCCAGCTCACCAGGACGGGGCTACGAGCAGTACTTC
TRBD1 TRBJ2-7 TRBV29-1 NA CSVDSTTGDEQYF TGCAGCGTTGACTCCACCACAGGGGACGAGCAGTACTTC
NA TRBJ2-7 TRBV7-8 NA CASSFSGGREQYF TGTGCCAGCAGCTTTAGCGGTGGACGAGAGCAGTACTTC
TRBD1 TRBJ2-7 TRBV6-6 NA CASDGTGKFYEQYF TGTGCCAGCGACGGGACAGGGAAGTTCTACGAGCAGTACTTC
NA TRBJ2-7 TRBV4-3 NA CASSQEGGMPYEQYF TGCGCCAGCAGCCAAGAAGGGGGAATGCCCTACGAGCAGTACTTC
NA TRBJ2-1 TRBV19 NA CASSLMGGTHNEQFF TGTGCCAGTAGTTTAATGGGCGGGACGCACAATGAGCAGTTCTTC
NA TRBJ1-2 TRBV25-1 few CASSDYRARPPLNYGYTF TGTGCCAGCAGTGATTACAGGGCGCGACCTCCTCTTAACTATGGCTACACCTTC
TRBD2 TRBJ2-1 TRBV7-2 NA CASSLLYGGRYEQFF TGTGCCAGCAGCTTACTATATGGCGGGAGGTATGAGCAGTTCTTC
TRBD1 TRBJ1-5 TRBV4-1 NA CASSSLSGTGRGPQHF TGCGCCAGCAGCTCTCTATCCGGGACAGGGCGTGGACCCCAGCATTTT
NA TRBJ2-7 TRBV28 NA CASTPGQGLAYEQYF TGTGCCAGCACCCCAGGGCAGGGTTTAGCCTACGAGCAGTACTTC
TRBD2 TRBJ2-5 TRBV7-2 once CASSLAQLAGGRETQYF TGTGCCAGCAGCTTAGCGCAGCTAGCGGGAGGTAGGGAGACCCAGTACTTC
NA TRBJ1-5 TRBV2 NA CASSEEDRRSHF TGTGCCAGCAGTGAAGAAGACAGGCGCTCGCATTTT
TRBD2 TRBJ2-5 TRBV7-9 NA CASSLGLAGDETQYF TGTGCCAGCAGCTTAGGACTAGCGGGAGACGAGACCCAGTACTTC
TRBD1 TRBJ1-2 TRBV9 NA CASSPGDSNAYGYTF TGTGCCAGCAGCCCTGGGGACAGCAACGCCTATGGCTACACCTTC
TRBD1 TRBJ1-4 TRBV30 NA CAWNSGQGREKLFF TGTGCCTGGAACTCAGGACAGGGTCGTGAAAAACTGTTTTTT
TRBD2 TRBJ2-1 TRBV5-1 NA CASTAYAREGRSYNEQFF TGCGCCAGCACGGCCTATGCGAGGGAGGGCCGATCCTACAATGAGCAGTTCTTC
NA TRBJ2-3 TRBV11-3 NA CASSPQGGSTDTQYF TGTGCCAGCAGCCCCCAGGGAGGTAGCACAGATACGCAGTATTTT
NA TRBJ2-7 TRBV28 NA CASREGSREQYF TGTGCCAGCAGGGAGGGATCCCGCGAGCAGTACTTC
NA TRBJ2-7 TRBV10-2 once CASSDPYEQYF TGCGCCAGCAGTGACCCGTACGAGCAGTACTTC
NA TRBJ2-7 TRBV28 NA CASSLGLRALPPHGSYEQYF TGTGCCAGCAGTTTGGGGTTGAGGGCCCTCCCTCCACATGGATCTTACGAGCAGTACTTC
NA TRBJ1-2 TRBV7-6 NA CASSLGLGTRVIYGYTF TGTGCCAGCAGCTTAGGGCTGGGAACGCGGGTTATCTATGGCTACACCTTC
TRBD2 TRBJ2-1 TRBV7-3 NA CASSIGLAPNNEQFF TGTGCCAGCAGCATCGGACTAGCCCCTAACAATGAGCAGTTCTTC
TRBD1 TRBJ1-5 TRBV2 NA CASSEWTGSKHF TGTGCCAGCAGTGAATGGACAGGTTCCAAACATTTT
TRBD1 TRBJ1-2 TRBV5-1 NA CASSTLTGYGYGYTF TGCGCCAGCAGCACCCTGACAGGGTATGGCTATGGCTACACCTTC
TRBD2 TRBJ2-1 TRBV28 NA CASSGTTAYNEQFF TGTGCCAGTTCCGGGACTACGGCTTACAATGAGCAGTTCTTC
NA TRBJ2-7 TRBV11-2 few CASSLVKHLVYEQYF TGTGCCAGCAGCTTAGTGAAACACCTAGTCTACGAGCAGTACTTC
TRBD1 TRBJ1-2 TRBV11-2 few CASSLVQGAYGYTF TGTGCCAGCAGCTTAGTGCAGGGGGCCTATGGCTACACCTTC
TRBD2 TRBJ2-1 TRBV5-4 NA CASASLAGDNEQFF TGTGCCAGCGCCTCCCTAGCGGGGGACAATGAGCAGTTCTTC
NA TRBJ1-5 TRBV2 NA CASSNRDIGNQPQHF TGTGCCAGCAGTAACCGGGACATCGGCAATCAGCCCCAGCATTTT
NA TRBJ1-4 TRBV5-8 NA CASSYSPATNEKLFF TGTGCCAGCAGCTACAGCCCTGCAACTAATGAAAAACTGTTTTTT
NA TRBJ1-1 TRBV19 NA CASSISSLNTEAFF TGTGCCAGTAGTATTAGCAGCCTCAACACTGAAGCTTTCTTT
TRBD2 TRBJ2-7 TRBV7-3 NA CASSTRSRLAGVNEQYF TGTGCCAGCAGCACCAGATCCCGACTAGCGGGAGTTAACGAGCAGTACTTC
TRBD1 TRBJ2-1 TRBV5-1 NA CASSLDLGGLNEQFF TGCGCCAGCAGCTTGGATTTAGGGGGCCTGAATGAGCAGTTCTTC
NA TRBJ2-3 TRBV4-1 NA CASSPQVQSTDTQYF TGCGCCAGCAGCCCCCAGGTTCAGTCCACAGATACGCAGTATTTT
TRBD2 TRBJ2-3 TRBV10-3 NA CAVLVRLAGADTQYF TGTGCCGTGCTTGTTAGACTAGCGGGAGCAGATACGCAGTATTTT
NA TRBJ2-1 TRBV7-6 once CASSLGSSQVDEQFF TGTGCCAGCAGCTTAGGATCGAGCCAAGTCGATGAGCAGTTCTTC
NA TRBJ1-1 TRBV6-5 NA CASSYGVGRTNTEAFF TGTGCCAGCAGTTACGGGGTGGGGCGGACGAACACTGAAGCTTTCTTT
TRBD2 TRBJ2-1 TRBV6-5 NA CASRVGLAGVFFF TGTGCCAGCAGAGTGGGACTAGCGGGAGTTTTCTTCTTC
TRBD1 TRBJ1-1 TRBV7-2 NA CASSPGQGFEAFF TGTGCCAGCAGCCCAGGACAGGGGTTTGAAGCTTTCTTT
TRBD2 TRBJ2-1 TRBV10-3 NA CAISQAGAYNEQFF TGTGCCATCAGCCAAGCGGGAGCCTACAATGAGCAGTTCTTC
TRBD2 TRBJ2-3 TRBV5-4 NA CASSRPGREGKDTQYF TGTGCCAGCAGCCGTCCTGGTCGGGAGGGCAAAGATACGCAGTATTTT
NA TRBJ1-4 TRBV11-2 NA CASSLDPAVTGEKLFF TGTGCCAGCAGCTTAGATCCAGCCGTAACGGGGGAAAAACTGTTTTTT
TRBD1 TRBJ1-5 TRBV7-8 once CASSYTGGWEPQHF TGTGCCAGCAGCTACACAGGGGGCTGGGAGCCCCAGCATTTT
NA TRBJ2-7 TRBV5-1 NA CASQLLVGAYEQYF TGCGCCAGTCAGCTGTTGGTCGGAGCCTACGAGCAGTACTTC
TRBD1 TRBJ1-5 TRBV6-5 NA CASSTRGNQPQHF TGTGCCAGCAGTACCAGGGGGAACCAGCCCCAGCATTTT